This entry is about one T cell receptor (beta chain). This sample is drawn from a study of blood T cell repertoires in COVID-19. CDR1 and CDR2 from the germline V gene are SEHNR and FQNEAQ (reference sequence). The CDR3 spans 14 residues. Trimming removed 3 bases from V and 6 bases from J; junction bases left unmatched: 5. Produced via immunoSEQ multiplex PCR; TCRdb's table is partial and in-frame only. This sample has around 220,000 clones, with roughly four fifths found just once. This chain connects TRBV7-9 to TRBJ1-1, with TRBD1 matching 9 bases. This TCR came from a woman of 80 years or more with COVID-19, enrolled during active disease. The sample was peripheral blood. CDR3 coding DNA: TGTGCCAGCAGCTTGACAGGGGGTCGGTCTGAAGCTTTCTTT. Translated, it gives CASSLTGGRSEAFF.